This record covers a single T cell receptor (beta chain). This CDR3 contains 14 residues. Germline CDR1 is SGHDT and CDR2 is YYEEEE. V was pared by 0 bases and J by 6 bases, with 10 bases between. These data belong to a study of blood T cell repertoires in COVID-19. Overall study: Donors in the United States, Italy and Spain gave samples during acute or convalescent COVID-19. T cells, B-cell-depleted T cells, or PBMCs provided the cDNA or gDNA that served as material.

In the original processing: Using reference gene primer amplification, nucleated cell counts were estimated. Clones were read by immunoSEQ multiplex PCR, and TCRdb kept only the in-frame ones, dropping some. Clone size and V and J calls were adopted from that table, with D and trimming inferred from the DNA. The data show approximately 190,000 clones, 83% seen once. The sample was peripheral blood. The source is a woman aged 40 to 50 with acute or convalescent COVID-19. V is TRBV5-6 and J is TRBJ1-5; the D is unclear. As DNA, the CDR3 is TGTGCCAGCAGCTTGGAAGGCTCGGGTCAGCCCCAGCATTTT. Translated, it gives CASSLEGSGQPQHF.